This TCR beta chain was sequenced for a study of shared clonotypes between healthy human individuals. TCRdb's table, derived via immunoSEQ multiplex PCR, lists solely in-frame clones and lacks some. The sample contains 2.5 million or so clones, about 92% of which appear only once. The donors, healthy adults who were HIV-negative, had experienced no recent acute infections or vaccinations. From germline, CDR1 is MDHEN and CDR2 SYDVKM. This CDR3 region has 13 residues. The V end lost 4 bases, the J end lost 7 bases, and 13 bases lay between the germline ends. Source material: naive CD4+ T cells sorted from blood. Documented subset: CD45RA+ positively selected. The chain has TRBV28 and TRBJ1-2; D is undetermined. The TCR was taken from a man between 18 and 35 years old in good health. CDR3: CASSSPPSSGYTF. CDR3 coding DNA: TGTGCCAGCAGTTCCCCACCTTCTAGTGGCTACACCTTC.